This TCR beta chain was observed in a study of blood T cell repertoires in COVID-19. Background on the study: Acute-phase and convalescent COVID-19 samples originated in the United States, Italy and Spain.

Participant-given clinical history determined each cohort assignment. The study recruited exposed participants who had met a COVID-19 case within 2 weeks before entry. The V end was cut by 5 bases, the J end by 5 bases, with 11 bases between. The CDR3 has 13 amino acids. Germline V lookup: CDR1 SGHRS, CDR2 YFSETQ. In the original workflow: By means of reference gene primer amplification, nucleated cell counts were estimated. The data were produced by immunoSEQ multiplex PCR, yet TCRdb's version contains in-frame clones alone and is incomplete. V and J calls and clone size are those listed in that table; D and trimming were worked out from the DNA. In the table there are 240,000 or so clones, around 90% of which are singletons.

The chain has TRBV5-1 and TRBJ2-1; D possibly corresponds to TRBD1 (7 bases). This clonotype originated in a man aged 50-60 years who had been exposed to COVID-19. Material: PBMCs or T cells enriched from blood (not recorded which). DNA of the CDR3: TGCGCCAGCAGAGGAGGGGGCCACAATGAGCAGTTCTTC. Amino acids: CASRGGGHNEQFF. Full variable domain (rest looked up from reference TRBV5-1 and TRBJ2-1): KAGVTQTPRYLIKTRGQQVTLSCSPISGHRSVSWYQQTPGQGLQFLFEYFSETQRNKGNFPGRFSGRQFSNSRSEMNVSTLELGDSALYLCASRGGGHNEQFFGPGTRLTVL.